A single T cell receptor beta chain is shown here with its context. There were TCR beta CDR3 regions amplified from RNA transcripts. The TCR CDR3 first-round RT-PCR relied on the HTBI primer set. Via MiXCR, TCRdb re-called the multiplex PCR reads, giving one row per CDR3 protein. The data contain roughly 580,000 distinct CDR3 sequences, 11% to 15% of them singletons. With a duration under 2 months, the hyperthyroidism was newly diagnosed in patients aged 18 to 65. Diagnoses used clinical symptoms, serum thyroxine and TRAb, thyroid ultrasound and orbital computed tomography. Out of over 7.5 ml of fresh peripheral blood came the PBMCs. This record belongs to a study of T cells in Graves' hyperthyroidism and ophthalmopathy. Study details: Specimen type is peripheral blood, collected at initial diagnosis prior to any treatment.

Germline loops: CDR1 SGHTA, CDR2 FQGNSA. This CDR3 has 16 amino acids. Between the trimmed V and J ends, which lost 1 base and 2 bases, there was a span of 9 bases. This receptor was obtained from a woman aged 25 to 39 with Graves' hyperthyroidism that later progressed to Graves' ophthalmopathy. V and J are TRBV7-2 and TRBJ2-6; D may be TRBD2 (5 bases). Sequences were obtained from blood. CDR3: CASSLVTGTGANVLTF. CDR3 nucleotide sequence: TGTGCCAGCAGCTTAGTTACCGGGACTGGGGCCAACGTCCTGACTTTC.